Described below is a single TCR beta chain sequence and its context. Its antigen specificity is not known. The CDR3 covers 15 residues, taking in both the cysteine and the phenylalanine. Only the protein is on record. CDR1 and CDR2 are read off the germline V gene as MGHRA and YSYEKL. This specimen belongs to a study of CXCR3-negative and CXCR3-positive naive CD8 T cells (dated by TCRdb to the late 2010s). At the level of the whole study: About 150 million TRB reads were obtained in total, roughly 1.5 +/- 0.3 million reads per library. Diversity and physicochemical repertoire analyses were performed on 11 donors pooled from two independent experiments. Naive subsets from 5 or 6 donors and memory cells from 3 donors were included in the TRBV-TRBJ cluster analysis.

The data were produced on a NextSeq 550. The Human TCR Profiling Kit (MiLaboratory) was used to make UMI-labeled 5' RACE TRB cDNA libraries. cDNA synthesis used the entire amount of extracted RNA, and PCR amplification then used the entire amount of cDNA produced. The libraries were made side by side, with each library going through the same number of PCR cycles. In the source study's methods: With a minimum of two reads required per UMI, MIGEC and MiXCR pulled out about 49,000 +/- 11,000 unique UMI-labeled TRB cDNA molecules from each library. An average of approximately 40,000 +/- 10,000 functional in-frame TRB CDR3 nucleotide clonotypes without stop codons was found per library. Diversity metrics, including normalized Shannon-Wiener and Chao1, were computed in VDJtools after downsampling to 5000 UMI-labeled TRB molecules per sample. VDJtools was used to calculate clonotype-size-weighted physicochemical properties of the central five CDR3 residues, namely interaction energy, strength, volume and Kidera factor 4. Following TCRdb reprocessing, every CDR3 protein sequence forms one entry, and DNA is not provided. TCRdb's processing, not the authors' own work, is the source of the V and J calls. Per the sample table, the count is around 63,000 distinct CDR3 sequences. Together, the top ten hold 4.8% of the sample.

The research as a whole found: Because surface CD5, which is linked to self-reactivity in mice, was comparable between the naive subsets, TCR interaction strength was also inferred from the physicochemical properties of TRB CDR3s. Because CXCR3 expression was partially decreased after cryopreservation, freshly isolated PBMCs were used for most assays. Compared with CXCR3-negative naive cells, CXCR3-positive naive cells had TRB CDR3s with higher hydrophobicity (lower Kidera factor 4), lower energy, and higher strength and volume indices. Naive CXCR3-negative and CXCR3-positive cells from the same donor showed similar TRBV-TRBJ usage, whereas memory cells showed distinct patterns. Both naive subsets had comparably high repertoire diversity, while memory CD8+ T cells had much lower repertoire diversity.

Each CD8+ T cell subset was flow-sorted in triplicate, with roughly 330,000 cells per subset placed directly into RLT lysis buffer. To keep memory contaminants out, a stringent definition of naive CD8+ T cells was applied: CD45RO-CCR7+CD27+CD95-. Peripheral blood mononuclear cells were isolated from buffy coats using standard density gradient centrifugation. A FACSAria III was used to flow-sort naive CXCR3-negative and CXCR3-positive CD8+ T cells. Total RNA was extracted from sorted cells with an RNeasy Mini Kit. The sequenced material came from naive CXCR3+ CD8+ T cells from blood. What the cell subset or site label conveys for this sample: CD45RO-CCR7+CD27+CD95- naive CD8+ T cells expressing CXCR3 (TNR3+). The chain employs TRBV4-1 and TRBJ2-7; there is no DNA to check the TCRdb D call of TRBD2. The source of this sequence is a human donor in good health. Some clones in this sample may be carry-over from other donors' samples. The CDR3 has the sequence CASSLGTQFGYEQYF.